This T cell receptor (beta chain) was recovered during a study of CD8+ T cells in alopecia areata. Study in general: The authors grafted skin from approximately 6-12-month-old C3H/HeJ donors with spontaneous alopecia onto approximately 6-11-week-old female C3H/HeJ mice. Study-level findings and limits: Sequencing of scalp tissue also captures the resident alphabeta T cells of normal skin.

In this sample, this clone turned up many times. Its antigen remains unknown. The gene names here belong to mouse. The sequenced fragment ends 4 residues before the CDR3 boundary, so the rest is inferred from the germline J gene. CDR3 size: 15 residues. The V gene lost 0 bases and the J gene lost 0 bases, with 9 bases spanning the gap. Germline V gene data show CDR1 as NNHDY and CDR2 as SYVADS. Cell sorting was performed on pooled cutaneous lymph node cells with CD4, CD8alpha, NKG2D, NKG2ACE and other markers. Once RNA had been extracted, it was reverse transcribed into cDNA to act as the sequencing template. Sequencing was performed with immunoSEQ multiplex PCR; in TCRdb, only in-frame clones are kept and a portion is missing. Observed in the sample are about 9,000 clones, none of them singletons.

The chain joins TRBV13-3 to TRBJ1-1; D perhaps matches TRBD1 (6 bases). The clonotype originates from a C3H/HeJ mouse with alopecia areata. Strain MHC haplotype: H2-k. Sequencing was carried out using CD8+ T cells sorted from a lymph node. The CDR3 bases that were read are TGTGCCAGCAGTGATGCCGGGACAACAAACACA. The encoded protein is CASSDAGTTNT. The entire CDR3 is CASSDAGTTNTEVFF.